The present TCR beta chain was sequenced within a study of cytomegalovirus exposure and HLA in healthy donors. Study outcomes and limitations: A missense variant in DCLRE1C was later tied to TCR beta V- and J-gene trimming. Among TCR beta chains, those listed as cytomegalovirus-associated numbered about 160. Equally common other TCR beta chains were less clonally expanded than HLA-associated ones, a later analysis found.

Notes on this clone: What it binds is unknown.

Researchers ran the PCR with 60 Vbeta and 13 Jbeta primers. Some clones are missing from TCRdb's copy, which holds only in-frame ones; the method was immunoSEQ multiplex PCR. The table includes approximately 70,000 clones, about 79% detected once. The ends were cut back, 1 base at V and 0 bases at J, with 12 bases in the middle. Per the germline V gene, CDR1 is SGHAT and CDR2 is FQNNGV. There are 16 residues in the CDR3. Sequenced material: PBMCs. This TCR derives from a man aged 55 to 70 in good health and CMV-seropositive. The chain couples TRBV11-2 to TRBJ1-2; D possibly corresponds to TRBD1 (6 bases). The CDR3, as DNA: TGTGCCAGCAGCTTAGGACCGGACAGCACTAACTATGGCTACACCTTC. It yields the protein CASSLGPDSTNYGYTF.